A single sample gave rise to the 9 T cell receptor beta chains below, sequenced in a study of blood T cell repertoires in COVID-19. This table comes from immunoSEQ multiplex PCR, and its TCRdb copy is limited to in-frame clones, with some not included. The sample holds about 320,000 clones, approximately 81% seen once. Sequenced: PBMCs or T cells enriched from blood (not recorded which). Receptor source: a woman aged 25-40 years who had been exposed to COVID-19.

This chain uses TRBV7-6 with TRBJ1-4; D perhaps matches TRBD1 (6 bases). Germline V CDR1 and CDR2: SGHVS, FNYEAQ. Trimming took 5 bases from V and 7 from J, leaving 17 bases between them. CDR3 length equals 15 residues. Here the CDR3 DNA reads TGTGCCAGCAGCCAACCGACAGGAGGTTTTGAAAAACTGTTTTTT. Residues: CASSQPTGGFEKLFF. The variable domain in full, completed from reference TRBV7-6 and TRBJ1-4, reads GAGVSQSPRYKVTKRGQDVALRCDPISGHVSLYWYRQALGQGPEFLTYFNYEAQQDKSGLPNDRFSAERPEGSISTLTIQRTEQRDSAMYRCASSQPTGGFEKLFFGSGTQLSVL.

The chain couples TRBV2 to TRBJ1-1; 9 bases are shared with TRBD1. This CDR3 is built from 19 residues. V gave up 6 bases and J gave up 1 base; unmatched junction bases: 18. The germline CDR1 and CDR2 sequences are SNHLY and FYNNEI. The chain's CDR3 is CASSHKTGTGNGRNTEAFF. The CDR3 DNA follows: TGTGCCAGCAGCCACAAAACCGGGACAGGGAACGGGAGGAACACTGAAGCTTTCTTT.

V usage is TRBV4-1 and J usage is TRBJ2-1; tentative D call: TRBD1 (6 bases). Germline V gives CDR1 MGHRA, CDR2 YSYEKL. This CDR3 comprises 13 residues. The V gene lost 1 base and the J gene lost 9 bases, with 10 bases spanning the gap. This CDR3 is CASSQVQGGEQFF. In DNA form, the CDR3 reads TGCGCCAGCAGCCAAGTACAGGGTGGTGAGCAGTTCTTC.

V usage is TRBV6-2 or TRBV6-3 and J usage is TRBJ2-3, with D possibly matching TRBD2 (6 bases). The CDR3 extends over 19 amino acids. V lost 4 bases and J 2 bases, leaving 25 bases between the germline ends. The V gene's germline CDR1 is MNHEY and CDR2 SVGEGT. The CDR3 sequence is CASSFPGTRLDGDTDTQYF. In nucleotides, the CDR3 is TGTGCCAGCAGTTTCCCCGGGACCCGACTAGATGGGGACACAGATACGCAGTATTTT.

This chain uses TRBV7-2 with TRBJ1-2; 9 nucleotides line up with TRBD1. The CDR3 spans 15 residues. From germline, CDR1 is SGHTA and CDR2 FQGNSA. The trim removed 4 bases at V and 8 bases at J, leaving 11 bases unmatched. The CDR3 DNA sequence: TGTGCCAGCAGCTCCCGGGACAGGGAACGAAAGGGCTACACCTTC. Residues: CASSSRDRERKGYTF.

V gene TRBV7-9 combines with J gene TRBJ1-6, with D maybe TRBD1 (6 bases). CDR3 length: 14 residues. Germline V lookup: CDR1 SEHNR, CDR2 FQNEAQ (reference sequence). The V end was cut by 2 bases, the J end by 7 bases, with 9 bases between. CDR3 nucleotides: TGTGCCAGCAGCTTATTCCAGGGGAATTCACCCCTCCACTTT. Translated: CASSLFQGNSPLHF. The full variable domain, with the rest looked up from reference TRBV7-9 and TRBJ1-6, is DTGVSQNPRHKITKRGQNVTFRCDPISEHNRLYWYRQTLGQGPEFLTYFQNEAQLEKSRLLSDRFSAERPKGSFSTLEIQRTEQGDSAMYLCASSLFQGNSPLHFGNGTRLTVT.

V usage is TRBV6-2 or TRBV6-3 and J usage is TRBJ2-7; 7 bases are a match to TRBD2. Germline V gives CDR1 MNHEY, CDR2 SVGEGT. The CDR3 consists of 12 residues. The junction had 6 bases not matched to a gene; V was cut back by 6 bases and J by 7 bases. The CDR3 loop reads CASSTGGLEQYF. In DNA form, the CDR3 reads TGTGCCAGCAGCACGGGGGGTTTAGAGCAGTACTTC.

This clone was recorded a few times. The same CDR3 also results from other DNA sequences found in this sample. CDR3 loop: CASSIRLAGTDTQYF. CDR3 in DNA: TGTGCCAGTAGTATCCGACTAGCGGGCACAGATACGCAGTATTTT. V usage is TRBV19 and J usage is TRBJ2-3; 9 nucleotides align to TRBD2. This CDR3 has 15 amino acids. V shed 3 bases and J 1 base; nucleotides not matched to a gene: 2. In germline, CDR1 is LNHDA, CDR2 SQIVND (reference sequence).

The chain carries TRBV24-1 and TRBJ1-5; 10 bases align to TRBD1. This CDR3 is 17 amino acids long. After removal of 3 bases from V and 5 bases from J, the junction contained 9 bases not matched to a gene. Germline CDR1 is KGHDR and CDR2 is SFDVKD. CDR3 sequence (DNA): TGTGCCACCAGTGATCCCTTGACAGGGGGCGATGATCAGCCCCAGCATTTT. Translated: CATSDPLTGGDDQPQHF.